Sequencing of this T cell receptor (beta chain) was carried out in a study of vaccination effects on CD4 cells after COVID-19. To note about this clone: Its antigen is not known.

Regarding the study as a whole: Convalescent patients were few in the study, and early post-infection timepoints were absent. Clones from infection and from vaccination both contracted markedly late after vaccination.

Some clones are missing from TCRdb's copy, which holds only in-frame ones; the method was immunoSEQ multiplex PCR. The sample contains tens of thousands of clones, around 79% of which appear only once. This CDR3 has 14 amino acids. J lost 5 bases, V lost 4 bases, and 4 bases had no gene match. Germline V lookup: CDR1 SGHTA, CDR2 FQGTGA. Isolating CD4+ T cells followed approximately 9 days of culture. Among the vaccine recipients, none had a prior SARS-CoV-2 infection, and nucleocapsid antibodies were negative. IL-2 medium took the place of half the medium on both days 3 and 7. The V and J genes are TRBV7-3 and TRBJ1-3, with 8 bases identical to TRBD1. The TCR comes from a human donor who received a COVID-19 vaccine. The specimen was CD4+ T cells from PBMCs cultured without peptide, collected before COVID-19 vaccination. The CDR3 sequence is CASSSDRDRNTIYF. The CDR3 nucleotides are TGTGCCAGCAGCTCGGACAGGGATCGAAACACCATATATTTT.